Shown below are 24 T cell receptor beta chains from a single sample sequenced in a study of cytotoxic CD8 clonotypes in ibrutinib-treated CLL. Here immunoSEQ multiplex PCR was the method, and the copy in TCRdb shows in-frame clones only, minus some. Among over 100,000 clones listed, approximately 85% were seen once. The source material was PBMCs, sampled after 24 months of ibrutinib treatment. The receptor set was obtained from a human donor with chronic lymphocytic leukemia.

This clone has more than one count but fewer than ten. The chain couples TRBV7-9 to TRBJ1-2; the D is unclear. V was pared by 4 bases and J by 4 bases, with 13 bases between. The CDR3 is 14 residues long. Germline assignment: CDR1 SEHNR and CDR2 FQNEAQ (reference sequence). DNA of the CDR3: TGTGCCAGCAGCTCGGGCAAGAGGAGCTATGGCTACACCTTC. It yields the protein CASSSGKRSYGYTF.

This chain links TRBV7-2 with TRBJ2-1; no clear D. CDR1 is SGHTA and CDR2 is FQGNSA in the germline V gene. V lost 5 bases and J lost 10, with 15 bases in between. The CDR3 extends over 13 amino acids. CDR3 residues: CASSPSWRREQFF. CDR3 nucleotide sequence: TGTGCCAGCAGCCCTAGTTGGCGGCGCGAGCAGTTCTTC. The full variable domain, with the rest looked up from reference TRBV7-2 and TRBJ2-1, is GAGVSQSPSNKVTEKGKDVELRCDPISGHTALYWYRQSLGQGLEFLIYFQGNSAPDKSGLPSDRFSAERTGGSVSTLTIQRTQQEDSAVYLCASSPSWRREQFFGPGTRLTVL.

The chain recombines TRBV2 with TRBJ1-6, with D maybe TRBD1 (5 bases). The germline V gene has CDR1 SNHLY and CDR2 FYNNEI. The CDR3 contains 13 residues. V lost 5 bases and J 10 bases, leaving 12 bases between the germline ends. CDR3 bases: TGTGCCAGCAGTATACAGGAAAGATCACCCCTCCACTTT. Protein product: CASSIQERSPLHF.

V usage is TRBV9 and J usage is TRBJ2-1; a weak D match, TRBD2 (5 bases). CDR1 is SGDLS, CDR2 YYNGEE, per germline. Trimming took off 0 bases at V and 8 bases at J, with 12 bases between the two ends. This CDR3 region has 14 residues. CDR3 protein: CASSVDYGIYEQFF. The CDR3 coding sequence is TGTGCCAGCAGCGTAGATTACGGGATCTATGAGCAGTTCTTC.

V and J are TRBV2 and TRBJ1-2; D ambiguous. Germline CDR1 and CDR2: SNHLY and FYNNEI. The V end lost 6 bases, the J end lost 7 bases, and 12 bases lay between the germline ends. The CDR3 is 12 residues long. The CDR3 here is CASRVAWGGYTF. The CDR3 region has the DNA TGTGCCAGCAGGGTCGCCTGGGGTGGCTACACCTTC.

The chain employs TRBV18 and TRBJ2-4, with D tentatively TRBD2 (5 bases). Per germline, CDR1 KGHSH and CDR2 LQKENI. CDR3 size: 17 residues. With 3 bases removed from V and 0 bases from J, the gap between germline ends came to 15 bases. CDR3 region: CASSPMGIALAKNIQYF. CDR3 in DNA: TGTGCCAGCTCACCTATGGGGATAGCGCTAGCCAAAAACATTCAGTACTTC.

The chain combines TRBV7-6 with TRBJ2-7; D might be TRBD2 (5 bases). The CDR3 runs to 13 residues. Per the germline V gene, CDR1 is SGHVS and CDR2 is FNYEAQ. V dropped 6 bases and J dropped 2 bases, with 11 bases sitting between them. The CDR3 reads CASRPIGAYEQYF. CDR3 DNA: TGTGCCAGCAGACCTATCGGGGCCTACGAGCAGTACTTC.

The rearrangement joins TRBV28 to TRBJ1-2; D remains unclear. Germline V gene data show CDR1 as MDHEN and CDR2 as SYDVKM. The V gene lost 4 bases and the J gene lost 2 bases, with 14 bases spanning the gap. The CDR3 sequence is 15 residues long. CDR3 region: CASSSPNGLNYGYTF. In nucleotides, the CDR3 is TGTGCCAGCAGTTCCCCCAACGGATTAAACTATGGCTACACCTTC.

The CDR3 bases are TGCGCCAGCAGCTTCCCCCTTCCAGATGAGCAGTTCTTC. This encodes CASSFPLPDEQFF. The chain carries TRBV5-1 and TRBJ2-1; D unclear. The CDR3 contains 13 residues. V was trimmed by 2 bases and J by 8 bases, leaving 11 bases between them. Germline values: CDR1 SGHRS, CDR2 YFSETQ.

The genes are TRBV14 and TRBJ2-3; a weak D match, TRBD2 (6 bases). V lost 7 bases to trimming and J lost 6 bases, with 8 bases between them. The germline V gene encodes CDR1 SGHDN and CDR2 FVKESK. This CDR3 has 11 amino acids. In DNA form, the CDR3 reads TGTGCCAGCACCCGGGGGGATACGCAGTATTTT. Its translation is CASTRGDTQYF.

This chain connects TRBV27 to TRBJ2-5, with D maybe TRBD2 (6 bases). Germline CDR1 MNHEY, CDR2 SMNVEV (reference sequence). V lost 5 bases to trimming and J lost 9 bases, with 16 bases between them. The CDR3 has 13 amino acids. In DNA, the CDR3 is TGTGCCAGCAGTCTTAGGGACTCCCGGGCCCAGTACTTC. Translating it yields CASSLRDSRAQYF.

The rearrangement links TRBV27 to TRBJ2-4, with D unresolved. V was cut by 5 bases and J by 0 bases, with 11 bases left in between. CDR3 length: 15 amino acids. Germline CDR1 reads MNHEY; CDR2 reads SMNVEV (reference sequence). CDR3 sequence: CASSPDRLAKNIQYF. The CDR3 region has the DNA TGTGCCAGCAGTCCGGACCGACTAGCCAAAAACATTCAGTACTTC.

The V call is TRBV28, the J call TRBJ2-7, with 10 bases identical to TRBD2. Germline-derived CDR1 and CDR2 are MDHEN and SYDVKM. Unmatched junction bases numbered 7, after V lost 3 bases and J lost 2 bases. This CDR3 has 16 amino acids. The CDR3 spells CASSFLSGRDTYEQYF. CDR3 sequence (DNA): TGTGCCAGCAGTTTTCTGAGCGGGAGGGATACCTACGAGCAGTACTTC.

The CDR3 is CASSQVGGDRGNGYTF. DNA of the CDR3: TGTGCCAGCAGCCAAGTCGGCGGGGACAGGGGGAATGGCTACACCTTC. The genes are TRBV4-2 and TRBJ1-2, with 11 bases fitting TRBD1. The CDR3 spans 16 residues. Trimming took 1 base from V and 6 from J; bases not matched to a gene: 7. Germline-derived CDR1 and CDR2 are LGHNA and YNFKEQ.

The rearrangement uses TRBV19 and TRBJ1-2; TRBD1 is a possible D gene (6 bases). Germline CDR1 is LNHDA and CDR2 is SQIVND (reference sequence). This CDR3 has 12 residues. V was pared by 11 bases and J by 6 bases, with 16 bases between. This chain's CDR3 is CASVRGADGYTF. The CDR3 bases are TGTGCCTCAGTCCGGGGGGCCGATGGCTACACCTTC.

J is TRBJ2-4 and V is TRBV5-8; 7 bases are shared with TRBD1. Trimming at V came to 4 bases and at J to 0 bases, leaving 7 bases not matched to a gene. Germline CDR1 reads SGHTS; CDR2 reads YDEGEE. There are 16 residues in the CDR3. CDR3 loop: CASSPYEGAAKNIQYF. For the CDR3, the DNA is TGTGCCAGCAGCCCCTACGAGGGGGCAGCCAAAAACATTCAGTACTTC.

J is TRBJ2-7 and V is TRBV28; D is ambiguous. Between the trimmed V and J ends, which lost 2 bases and 4 bases, there was a span of 15 bases. CDR3 size: 15 residues. From germline, CDR1 is MDHEN and CDR2 SYDVKM. CDR3 protein: CASSLEVVVGYEQYF. DNA for the CDR3: TGTGCCAGCAGTTTAGAGGTGGTCGTCGGATACGAGCAGTACTTC.

This clone has a single count. The chain uses TRBV6-5 and TRBJ2-7, with 11 bases fitting TRBD1. The CDR3 has 14 amino acids. V lost 6 bases to trimming and J lost 2 bases; unmatched junction nucleotides: 3. Germline V CDR1 and CDR2: MNHEY, SVGAGI. As DNA, the CDR3 is TGTGCCAGCAGGGGGACAGGGGGTGCCTACGAGCAGTACTTC. It yields the protein CASRGTGGAYEQYF.

The chain carries TRBV5-1 and TRBJ2-5, with 9 bases lining up with TRBD2. The trim removed 0 bases at V and 4 bases at J, leaving 7 bases unmatched. The length of the CDR3 is 16 residues. Looked up from germline, CDR1 is SGHRS and CDR2 is YFSETQ. In nucleotides, the CDR3 is TGCGCCAGCAGCTTGGATCCAGCGGGGGGTGGAGAGACCCAGTACTTC. It is translated as CASSLDPAGGGETQYF.

This chain connects TRBV6-4 to TRBJ2-2; a possible D gene is TRBD1 (5 bases). Deletions cut 5 bases from V and 1 base from J, with 14 bases between. The germline V gene encodes CDR1 MRHNA and CDR2 SNTAGT. The CDR3 is made up of 16 amino acids. DNA for the CDR3: TGTGCCAGCAGTCCCCAGGCAGGGCTGAACACCGGGGAGCTGTTTTTT. Amino acids: CASSPQAGLNTGELFF.

This clone was recorded once. The chain recombines TRBV4-3 with TRBJ2-1; perhaps TRBD2 as D (5 bases). In germline, CDR1 is LGHNA, CDR2 YSLEER. This CDR3 comprises 13 residues. V was pared by 0 bases and J by 7 bases, with 7 bases between. The CDR3 DNA reads TGCGCCAGCAGCCAAGATTGGAGGAATGAGCAGTTCTTC. Translated: CASSQDWRNEQFF.

The gene calls are TRBV30 and TRBJ1-5, with D uncertain. The CDR3 has 16 residues. The V gene's germline CDR1 is GTSNPN and CDR2 SVGIG (reference sequence). V dropped 0 bases and J dropped 0 bases, with 12 bases sitting between them. The CDR3 nucleotides are TGTGCCTGGAGTGTAACTGGGCGGGATAGCAATCAGCCCCAGCATTTT. Translating it yields CAWSVTGRDSNQPQHF. The full variable domain, with the rest looked up from reference TRBV30 and TRBJ1-5, is SQTIHQWPATLVQPVGSPLSLECTVEGTSNPNLYWYRQAAGRGLQLLFYSVGIGQISSEVPQNLSASRPQDRQFILSSKKLLLSDSGFYLCAWSVTGRDSNQPQHFGDGTRLSIL.

This sequence joins TRBV7-3 and TRBJ2-5; D ambiguous. Germline lookup yields CDR1 SGHTA and CDR2 FQGTGA. Trimming shortened V by 4 bases and J by 5 bases, and 5 bases separated the two germline ends. The CDR3 contains 11 residues. Here the CDR3 reads CASSSGETQYF. In nucleotides, the CDR3 is TGTGCCAGCAGCTCCGGGGAGACCCAGTACTTC.

This rearrangement joins TRBV30 to TRBJ2-1, with D unclear. The germline CDR1 and CDR2 sequences are GTSNPN and SVGIG (reference sequence). Trimming cost V 2 bases and J 11 bases, with 10 bases left between them. The CDR3 extends over 11 amino acids. The CDR3 loop is CAWSIREKQFF. CDR3 sequence (DNA): TGTGCCTGGAGTATCAGAGAAAAGCAGTTCTTC.